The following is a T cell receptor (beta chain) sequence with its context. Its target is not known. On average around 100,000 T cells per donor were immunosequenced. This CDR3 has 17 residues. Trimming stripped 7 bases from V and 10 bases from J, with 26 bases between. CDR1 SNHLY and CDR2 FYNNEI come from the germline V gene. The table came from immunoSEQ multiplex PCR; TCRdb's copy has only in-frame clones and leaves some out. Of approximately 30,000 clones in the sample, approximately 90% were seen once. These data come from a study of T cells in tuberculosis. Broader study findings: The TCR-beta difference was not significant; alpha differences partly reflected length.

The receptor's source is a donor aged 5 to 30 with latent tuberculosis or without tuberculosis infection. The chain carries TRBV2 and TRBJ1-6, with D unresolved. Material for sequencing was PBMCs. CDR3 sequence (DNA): TGTGCCAGCATGCCCCCCTTGGGCCCAATACTGAACTCACCCCTCCACTTT. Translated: CASMPPLGPILNSPLHF.